This passage covers 25 T cell receptor beta chains from one sample sequenced in a study of a mutant IDH1 vaccine in newly diagnosed glioma. Noted time point: baseline, week 1 (first vaccination visit). The treatment was: pre-vaccination baseline after standard-of-care therapy. Profiled with immunoSEQ multiplex PCR; TCRdb holds only in-frame clones, not every one. This sample has around 82,000 clones, with approximately 80% found just once. The sequenced sample was PBMCs, obtained from a glioma patient treated with radiotherapy, temozolomide or both. The receptor set was obtained from a man aged 40-49 years with glioma. Some clones in this sample may be carry-over from other donors' samples.

The chain joins TRBV7-2 to TRBJ2-1, with 10 bases identical to TRBD2. Trimming removed 2 bases from V and 9 bases from J; junction bases left unmatched: 7. This CDR3 has 15 amino acids. Germline V lookup: CDR1 SGHTA, CDR2 FQGNSA. Written as DNA, the CDR3 is TGTGCCAGCAGCTTAACCGCCCTAGCGGGGGTTGAGCAGTTCTTC. Translated: CASSLTALAGVEQFF. Based on the CDR3 plus reference TRBV7-2 and TRBJ2-1, the full variable domain is GAGVSQSPSNKVTEKGKDVELRCDPISGHTALYWYRQSLGQGLEFLIYFQGNSAPDKSGLPSDRFSAERTGGSVSTLTIQRTQQEDSAVYLCASSLTALAGVEQFFGPGTRLTVL.

This clone has a count of ten or more. The chain recombines TRBV18 with TRBJ2-7, with D possibly matching TRBD1 (6 bases). V dropped 2 bases and J dropped 5 bases, with 13 bases sitting between them. The germline V gene encodes CDR1 KGHSH and CDR2 LQKENI. The CDR3 contains 14 residues. As DNA, the CDR3 is TGTGCCAGCTCACCAGCGCAGGGGATCGACGAGCAGTACTTC. It is translated as CASSPAQGIDEQYF.

V usage is TRBV25-1 and J usage is TRBJ2-2; D gene uncertain. The V gene lost 6 bases and the J gene lost 0 bases, with 5 bases spanning the gap. The CDR3 is 13 amino acids. Germline V CDR1 and CDR2: MGHDK, SYGVNS. The CDR3 region is CASSRTNTGELFF. The CDR3 DNA follows: TGTGCCAGCAGCCGTACGAACACCGGGGAGCTGTTTTTT.

The chain couples TRBV7-9 to TRBJ1-1, with D tentatively TRBD1 (6 bases). CDR1 is SEHNR, CDR2 FQNEAQ, per germline (reference sequence). Trimming stripped 5 bases from V and 0 bases from J, with 16 bases between. The CDR3 loop spans 16 amino acids. CDR3 sequence: CASSPVGAALNTEAFF. The CDR3 nucleotides read TGTGCCAGCAGCCCAGTGGGGGCTGCTCTGAACACTGAAGCTTTCTTT.

This CDR3 reads CSVARQGNKETQYF. The CDR3 bases are TGCAGCGTTGCCCGACAGGGTAACAAAGAGACCCAGTACTTC. The chain combines TRBV29-1 with TRBJ2-5, with 7 bases matching TRBD1. The germline V gene has CDR1 SQVTM and CDR2 ANQGSEA. This CDR3 region has 14 residues. V trimming: 4 bases; J trimming: 3 bases; junction bases outside the gene matches: 8.

This clone has only a few counts. The J gene is TRBJ1-1, the V gene TRBV5-1; D remains unclear. The V gene lost 4 bases and the J gene lost 2 bases, with 15 bases spanning the gap. Germline V gives CDR1 SGHRS, CDR2 YFSETQ. The CDR3 loop spans 15 amino acids. CDR3 protein: CASSPQVELNTEAFF. The CDR3 DNA reads as TGCGCCAGCAGCCCGCAGGTGGAACTAAACACTGAAGCTTTCTTT.

This clone was counted once. J is TRBJ2-7 and V is TRBV27; D is uncertain. Germline lookup yields CDR1 MNHEY and CDR2 SMNVEV (reference sequence). The CDR3 runs 15 residues. Trimming shortened V by 0 bases and J by 3 bases, and 12 bases separated the two germline ends. The CDR3: CASSLSQRAFYEQYF. The CDR3 coding sequence is TGTGCCAGCAGTTTATCTCAAAGGGCCTTCTACGAGCAGTACTTC.

The J gene is TRBJ1-1, the V gene TRBV27, with TRBD1 as a possible D gene (5 bases). The CDR3 consists of 15 residues. The germline V and J ends were trimmed by 4 bases and 1 base, with 13 bases remaining between them. The germline V gene has CDR1 MNHEY and CDR2 SMNVEV (reference sequence). The CDR3 DNA sequence: TGTGCCAGCAGTTCGGCCCGGGGGGGGAACACTGAAGCTTTCTTT. It is translated as CASSSARGGNTEAFF.

The J gene is TRBJ2-7, the V gene TRBV4-2, with D perhaps matching TRBD2 (7 bases). The CDR3 has 15 residues. The V end was cut by 2 bases, the J end by 3 bases, with 14 bases between. Germline assignment: CDR1 LGHNA and CDR2 YNFKEQ. The CDR3 region is CASSQSAGALYEQYF. CDR3 nucleotide sequence: TGTGCCAGCAGCCAATCTGCGGGGGCCCTCTACGAGCAGTACTTC.

The chain couples TRBV7-3 to TRBJ2-5, with a possible D match to TRBD2 (7 bases). The CDR3 spans 15 residues. Germline loops: CDR1 SGHTA, CDR2 FQGTGA. The V end lost 2 bases, the J end lost 5 bases, and 15 bases lay between the germline ends. For the CDR3, the DNA is TGTGCCAGCAGCTTACGGGGGGCAAGCGAGGAGACCCAGTACTTC. Encoded protein: CASSLRGASEETQYF.

DNA for the CDR3: TGTGCCAGCAGCAAGGGACAGGGTGTTAACACCGGGGAGCTGTTTTTT. It is translated as CASSKGQGVNTGELFF. The rearrangement joins TRBV5-8 to TRBJ2-2; 9 bases are a match to TRBD1. The length of the CDR3 is 16 residues. From germline, CDR1 is SGHTS and CDR2 YDEGEE. The J segment lost 2 bases and the V segment lost 4 bases, leaving 6 bases of the junction unmatched.

The chain joins TRBV6-1 to TRBJ2-6; TRBD1 matches at 8 bases. From germline, CDR1 is MNHNS and CDR2 SASEGT. This CDR3 is built from 18 residues. Trimming cost V 2 bases and J 0 bases; bases outside gene matches: 6. The CDR3 loop is CASSETGGRRSGANVLTF. In nucleotides, the CDR3 is TGTGCCAGCAGTGAAACAGGGGGAAGGCGCTCTGGGGCCAACGTCCTGACTTTC.

This clone is medium-sized (0.01 to 0.1%) in the sample. The chain links TRBV6-5 to TRBJ1-2, with a tentative D call TRBD1 (6 bases). CDR1 MNHEY and CDR2 SVGAGI come from the germline V gene. Trimming took 4 bases from V and 1 from J, leaving 10 bases between them. This CDR3 region has 14 residues. CDR3 protein: CASSSQQGNYGYTF. In DNA form, the CDR3 reads TGTGCCAGCAGTTCCCAACAGGGTAACTATGGCTACACCTTC.

The rearrangement joins TRBV27 to TRBJ1-1; D is ambiguous. Trimming stripped 4 bases from V and 4 bases from J, with 10 bases between. In germline, CDR1 is MNHEY, CDR2 SMNVEV (reference sequence). CDR3 length: 13 amino acids. The CDR3 sequence is CASSSRSTTEAFF. CDR3 in DNA: TGTGCCAGCAGTTCCCGATCGACCACTGAAGCTTTCTTT.

This sequence joins TRBV5-6 and TRBJ1-5; D is possibly TRBD1 (6 bases). This CDR3 region has 17 residues. V was pared by 2 bases and J by 2 bases, with 17 bases between. The germline gives CDR1 SGHDT, CDR2 YYEEEE. As DNA, the CDR3 is TGTGCCAGCAGCTTAACAGGGTTGGGGGGAGGCAATCAGCCCCAGCATTTT. Translated: CASSLTGLGGGNQPQHF.

This sequence joins TRBV10-3 and TRBJ2-2; 9 bases map to TRBD1. V lost 6 bases and J lost 7; bases outside the gene matches: 9. The CDR3 has 15 amino acids. From germline, CDR1 is ENHRY and CDR2 SYGVKD. This CDR3 is CAIRPGQGAFGELFF. The CDR3 DNA follows: TGTGCCATCAGACCGGGACAGGGCGCGTTCGGGGAGCTGTTTTTT.

The chain recombines TRBV5-4 with TRBJ1-2, with a weak D call TRBD1 (6 bases). Deletions cut 0 bases from V and 8 bases from J, with 14 bases between. The CDR3 runs to 14 residues. The germline CDR1 and CDR2 sequences are SGHNT and YYREEE (reference sequence). The CDR3 DNA reads TGTGCCAGCAGCTTGGAATATGGGGGGCTCGGCTACACCTTC. Translated, it gives CASSLEYGGLGYTF.

V usage is TRBV9 and J usage is TRBJ2-6, with TRBD1 as a possible D gene (6 bases). The CDR3 spans 15 residues. The germline gives CDR1 SGDLS, CDR2 YYNGEE. Trimming left V 3 bases short and J 1 base short, with 8 bases between. The CDR3 nucleotides read TGTGCCAGCAGCGCACAGGGATCTGGGGCCAACGTCCTGACTTTC. This encodes CASSAQGSGANVLTF. The full variable domain, its missing parts supplied by reference TRBV9 and TRBJ2-6, is DSGVTQTPKHLITATGQRVTLRCSPRSGDLSVYWYQQSLDQGLQFLIQYYNGEERAKGNILERFSAQQFPDLHSELNLSSLELGDSALYFCASSAQGSGANVLTFGAGSRLTVL.

V gene TRBV12-5 combines with J gene TRBJ1-1, with D maybe TRBD1 (6 bases). The CDR3 extends over 16 amino acids. Germline V gene sequence: CDR1 LGHNT, CDR2 FRNRAP. V was cut by 7 bases and J by 0 bases, with 18 bases left in between. In DNA, the CDR3 is TGTGCTAGTGACCTGGGGGCAGCCGTCATGAACACTGAAGCTTTCTTT. Amino acid sequence: CASDLGAAVMNTEAFF.

The V call is TRBV5-1, the J call TRBJ2-1; no clear D gene. V was shortened by 0 bases and J by 9 bases, with 7 bases between the two germline ends. CDR3 size: 12 residues. Per germline, CDR1 SGHRS and CDR2 YFSETQ. DNA for the CDR3: TGCGCCAGCAGCTTGGAAATCAGTGAGCAGTTCTTC. Translating it yields CASSLEISEQFF.

The rearrangement joins TRBV4-1 to TRBJ1-2, with D perhaps matching TRBD1 (6 bases). Trimming left V 4 bases short and J 2 bases short, with 17 bases between. The V gene's germline CDR1 is MGHRA and CDR2 YSYEKL. CDR3 length: 16 residues. CDR3 residues: CASSLIPAQGNYGYTF. The DNA of the CDR3 is TGCGCCAGCAGCCTCATTCCAGCCCAGGGGAACTATGGCTACACCTTC.

The V and J genes are TRBV7-9 and TRBJ2-3, with TRBD2 identical over 9 bases. V lost 6 bases, J lost 2 bases, and 9 bases stayed unmatched. Germline CDR1 SEHNR, CDR2 FQNEAQ (reference sequence). The CDR3 is 16 residues long. CDR3 coding DNA: TGTGCCAGCAGGCCCGCGGGGGGGGAAACCACAGATACGCAGTATTTT. Encoded protein: CASRPAGGETTDTQYF.

The chain links TRBV5-1 to TRBJ2-2; a weak D match, TRBD2 (7 bases). CDR3 length: 16 residues. Trimming left V 5 bases short and J 4 bases short, with 18 bases between. The germline gives CDR1 SGHRS, CDR2 YFSETQ. CDR3 sequence reads: CASRGGPGLVTGELFF. The CDR3 nucleotides are TGCGCCAGCAGGGGGGGGCCCGGATTGGTCACCGGGGAGCTGTTTTTT.

V is TRBV9 and J is TRBJ2-7, with D uncertain. The ends were cut back, 4 bases at V and 5 bases at J, with 10 bases in the middle. CDR3 length equals 12 residues. CDR1 is SGDLS and CDR2 is YYNGEE in the germline V gene. CDR3 amino acids: CASSSNHDEQYF. In nucleotides, the CDR3 is TGTGCCAGCAGCTCCAACCACGACGAGCAGTACTTC.

The CDR3, as DNA: TGTGCCAGCACTCCCCCTGGGGCAGGGGGCTACGAGCAGTACTTC. Its translation is CASTPPGAGGYEQYF. This chain connects TRBV6-5 to TRBJ2-7; 7 bases are shared with TRBD1. CDR3 size: 15 residues. Germline assignment: CDR1 MNHEY and CDR2 SVGAGI. J lost 3 bases, V lost 7 bases, and 12 bases had no gene match.